This paragraph reports one TCR beta chain. As handled by the study authors: Nucleated cell number was recorded as an estimate derived from reference gene primer amplification. The table came from immunoSEQ multiplex PCR; TCRdb's copy has only in-frame clones and leaves some out. That table furnishes V, J and clone size, whereas the DNA furnished D and trimming. This table holds around 360,000 clones, more than 70% found once. V lost 8 bases, J lost 8 bases, and 8 bases stayed unmatched. CDR1 is ENHRY, CDR2 SYGVKD, per germline. The length of the CDR3 is 14 residues. This record comes from a study of blood T cell repertoires in COVID-19. Study context: Cohort 3 recovery required two negative PCRs, clearance, or symptom resolution. COVID-19 samples from acute and convalescent phases originated in the United States, Italy and Spain. Nucleic acid was either cDNA or gDNA, and it came from T cells, B-cell-depleted T cells, or PBMCs.

The chain joins TRBV10-3 to TRBJ2-2, with TRBD1 matching 10 bases. Sequencing was performed on PBMCs or T cells enriched from blood (not recorded which). The receptor's source is a man aged 35 to 55 in a cohort exposed to, infected with or recovered from COVID-19 (not recorded which). The CDR3 here is CAIQATGGTGELFF. The CDR3 DNA reads TGTGCCATCCAAGCGACAGGGGGCACAGGGGAGCTGTTTTTT.